This T cell receptor beta chain was sequenced in a study of CD8 T cells in Susac syndrome. It was with random hexamers that about 0.45 to 1 ug RNA was reverse transcribed. TCRdb ran MiXCR on the immunoSEQ multiplex PCR reads and lists one entry per CDR3 protein. The repertoire holds about 100,000 distinct CDR3 sequences, with roughly 96% as singletons. The CDR3 is 14 residues long. Trimming stripped 0 bases from V and 2 bases from J, with 7 bases between. The germline V gene has CDR1 SGHDN and CDR2 FVKESK. The sequence was collected from a human donor with Susac syndrome. The V call is TRBV14, the J call TRBJ1-1; no clear D gene. Sequenced sample: CD8+ T cells from PBMCs. CDR3 loop: CASSQETGNTEAFF. CDR3 sequence (DNA): TGTGCCAGCAGCCAAGAGACGGGTAACACTGAAGCTTTCTTT. The full variable domain, rest sourced from reference TRBV14 and TRBJ1-1, is EAGVTQFPSHSVIEKGQTVTLRCDPISGHDNLYWYRRVMGKEIKFLLHFVKESKQDESGMPNNRFLAERTGGTYSTLKVQPAELEDSGVYFCASSQETGNTEAFFGQGTRLTVV.